The 26 T cell receptor beta chains in this list originate from one sample, sequenced in a study of regulatory T cells. Study outcomes and limitations: In CD3G-deficient patients, conventional CD4+ T cells were enriched for hydrophobic CDR3 residues at positions 6 and 7.

The primer mix had 52 TRBV and 13 TRBJ primers. The protocol was immunoSEQ multiplex PCR, while the TCRdb copy is restricted to in-frame clones and leaves out a portion. The table has tens of thousands of clones, over 90% seen once. Their recognized antigens are unknown. The specimen sequenced was conventional CD4+ T cells sorted from blood. These TCRs come from a child aged 2 to 10 with CD3G deficiency.

J is TRBJ2-5 and V is TRBV7-8; a weak D match, TRBD2 (6 bases). The germline V and J ends were trimmed by 3 bases and 2 bases, with 10 bases remaining between them. The CDR3 is 14 amino acids. Germline values: CDR1 SGHVS, CDR2 FQNEAQ. This CDR3 reads CASSLRGLQETQYF. The CDR3 bases are TGTGCCAGCAGCTTGCGGGGCCTTCAAGAGACCCAGTACTTC.

The chain uses TRBV10-3 and TRBJ1-2; a weak D match, TRBD1 (6 bases). Germline CDR1 is ENHRY and CDR2 is SYGVKD. The length of the CDR3 is 13 residues. V was clipped by 11 bases and J by 2 bases, with 15 bases between them. The CDR3 loop is CALQSTGNYGYTF. In DNA, the CDR3 is TGTGCCCTTCAGAGTACAGGGAACTATGGCTACACCTTC.

This chain connects TRBV6-1 to TRBJ1-2; 9 bases align to TRBD1. J was trimmed by 4 bases and V by 8 bases; bases with no gene match: 8. Germline CDR1 is MNHNS and CDR2 is SASEGT. There are 14 residues in the CDR3. Here the CDR3 DNA reads TGTGCCAGCTTTACCCGGGACAGGGTCTATGGCTACACCTTC. Translation gives CASFTRDRVYGYTF.

V gene TRBV6-1 combines with J gene TRBJ1-2, with D unresolved. Germline CDR1 MNHNS, CDR2 SASEGT. Trimming removed 3 bases at V and 0 bases at J, with 11 bases between. The CDR3 is 15 amino acids. As DNA, the CDR3 is TGTGCCAGCAGTGAGATGAATCGAGCTAACTATGGCTACACCTTC. Translating it yields CASSEMNRANYGYTF.

This chain links TRBV28 with TRBJ2-5, with D possibly matching TRBD2 (6 bases). Germline V gene lookup returns CDR1 MDHEN and CDR2 SYDVKM. The ends were cut back, 6 bases at V and 3 bases at J, with 17 bases in the middle. There are 15 residues in the CDR3. The CDR3 protein is CASSGAGTSEETQYF. The CDR3 DNA is TGTGCCAGCAGCGGGGCCGGGACTTCAGAAGAGACCCAGTACTTC.

A note on this clone: Other DNA variants within this sample encode the same CDR3. The genes are TRBV5-1 and TRBJ2-7; possible D gene TRBD2, 5 bases. CDR1 is SGHRS, CDR2 YFSETQ, per germline. V was shortened by 0 bases and J by 7 bases, with 8 bases between the two germline ends. CDR3 length: 12 amino acids. The CDR3 nucleotides are TGCGCCAGCAGCTTGGCGGGCGGGGAGCAGTACTTC. Amino acid sequence: CASSLAGGEQYF.

V usage is TRBV5-1 and J usage is TRBJ2-7; D is ambiguous. Germline V CDR1 and CDR2: SGHRS, YFSETQ. V was pared by 0 bases and J by 5 bases, with 12 bases between. The CDR3 covers 14 residues. For the CDR3, the DNA is TGCGCCAGCAGCTTGGAGTCCCCTCGGAACGAGCAGTACTTC. This sequence encodes CASSLESPRNEQYF.

This clone has more than one count but fewer than ten. The CDR3 nucleotides are TGTGCCAGCAGCTCTCCTGCCAGCCCAAAGCTGTACTTC. Translation: CASSSPASPKLYF. The V gene is TRBV28, the J gene TRBJ2-7; no firm D call. Deletions cut 6 bases from V and 12 bases from J, with 21 bases between. Looked up from germline, CDR1 is MDHEN and CDR2 is SYDVKM. The CDR3 length is 13 residues.

This clone is a singleton in its sample. The rearrangement uses TRBV15 and TRBJ1-2, with TRBD1 identical over 11 bases. CDR1 is LNHNV and CDR2 is YYDKDF in the germline V gene (reference sequence). The CDR3 consists of 14 residues. V lost 0 bases, J lost 9 bases, and 3 bases stayed unmatched. CDR3 nucleotides: TGTGCCACCAGCAGAGATAGGACAGGGGGCAGCTACACCTTC. It codes for CATSRDRTGGSYTF.

The rearrangement uses TRBV28 and TRBJ2-7; 7 bases are shared with TRBD1. Germline V gene lookup returns CDR1 MDHEN and CDR2 SYDVKM. With 6 bases clipped from V and 2 bases from J, the junction kept 4 bases outside the gene matches. The CDR3 consists of 13 residues. In DNA form, the CDR3 reads TGTGCCAGCAGCTGGGGACAGACCTACGAGCAGTACTTC. Protein product: CASSWGQTYEQYF. The full variable domain, rest sourced from reference TRBV28 and TRBJ2-7, is DVKVTQSSRYLVKRTGEKVFLECVQDMDHENMFWYRQDPGLGLRLIYFSYDVKMKEKGDIPEGYSVSREKKERFSLILESASTNQTSMYLCASSWGQTYEQYFGPGTRLTVT.

The chain has TRBV6-1 and TRBJ2-1; D is uncertain. This CDR3 is 12 amino acids long. V was shortened by 6 bases and J by 7 bases, with 10 bases between the two germline ends. Germline-derived CDR1 and CDR2 are MNHNS and SASEGT. Here the CDR3 reads CASRPTWNEQFF. CDR3 DNA sequence: TGTGCCAGCAGGCCAACCTGGAATGAGCAGTTCTTC.

The rearrangement joins TRBV11-3 to TRBJ2-7; D remains unclear. Per germline, CDR1 SGHNT and CDR2 YENEEA. V was trimmed by 5 bases and J by 5 bases, leaving 13 bases between them. The CDR3 is 13 residues long. CDR3 protein: CASSLGPANEQYF. CDR3 in DNA: TGTGCCAGCAGCCTCGGACCGGCGAACGAGCAGTACTTC.

This sequence joins TRBV27 and TRBJ2-7; D perhaps matches TRBD1 (6 bases). This CDR3 comprises 17 residues. V was pared by 3 bases and J by 7 bases, with 25 bases between. CDR1 is MNHEY and CDR2 is SMNVEV in the germline V gene (reference sequence). The CDR3 sequence is CASSLGPVGQPGEEQYF. The CDR3 nucleotides read TGTGCCAGCAGTTTGGGCCCGGTAGGACAGCCGGGTGAGGAGCAGTACTTC.

This clone was picked up one time. The chain combines TRBV6-6 with TRBJ2-6; D remains unclear. The CDR3 is 14 amino acids. Trimming removed 2 bases from V and 1 base from J, with 3 bases in between. Germline V lookup: CDR1 MNHNY, CDR2 SVGAGI (reference sequence). The DNA of the CDR3 is TGTGCCAGCAGTTACGGGTCTGGGGCCAACGTCCTGACTTTC. Translated, it gives CASSYGSGANVLTF.

The CDR3 DNA reads TGTGCCATCAGTGCTGGGGGCACTGAAGCTTTCTTT. Its translation: CAISAGGTEAFF. The chain recombines TRBV10-3 with TRBJ1-1; tentative D call: TRBD1 (5 bases). Trimming stripped 4 bases from V and 4 bases from J, with 7 bases between. CDR3 length equals 12 residues. The germline V gene has CDR1 ENHRY and CDR2 SYGVKD.

This sequence joins TRBV7-8 and TRBJ2-3; D ambiguous. The CDR3 covers 12 residues. The V end was cut by 5 bases, the J end by 10 bases, with 13 bases between. Germline lookup yields CDR1 SGHVS and CDR2 FQNEAQ. Here the CDR3 reads CASSQTETPQYF. The CDR3 DNA follows: TGTGCCAGCAGCCAGACCGAGACTCCGCAGTATTTT.

The chain is built from TRBV7-9 and TRBJ2-3, with 7 bases identical to TRBD2. The CDR3 covers 16 residues. V trimming: 5 bases; J trimming: 6 bases; junction bases outside the gene matches: 14. Germline V gene lookup returns CDR1 SEHNR and CDR2 FQNEAQ (reference sequence). The CDR3 sequence is CASSAGGRVYRDTQYF. The CDR3 coding sequence is TGTGCCAGCAGCGCAGGCGGGAGAGTCTACAGGGATACGCAGTATTTT.

The chain combines TRBV28 with TRBJ2-2, with D possibly matching TRBD2 (5 bases). The CDR3 is 14 amino acids. V was pared by 5 bases and J by 8 bases, with 15 bases between. Germline CDR1 and CDR2: MDHEN and SYDVKM. CDR3 sequence: CASSRVRESGELFF. CDR3 in DNA: TGTGCCAGCAGTCGAGTACGGGAATCGGGGGAGCTGTTTTTT. The variable domain in full, completed from reference TRBV28 and TRBJ2-2, reads DVKVTQSSRYLVKRTGEKVFLECVQDMDHENMFWYRQDPGLGLRLIYFSYDVKMKEKGDIPEGYSVSREKKERFSLILESASTNQTSMYLCASSRVRESGELFFGEGSRLTVL.

The V call is TRBV5-1, the J call TRBJ2-1; D might be TRBD1 (6 bases). The germline V and J ends were trimmed by 0 bases and 5 bases, with 9 bases remaining between them. CDR3 length equals 14 residues. The germline V gene encodes CDR1 SGHRS and CDR2 YFSETQ. CDR3: CASSLGGQNNEQFF. CDR3 sequence (DNA): TGCGCCAGCAGCTTGGGTGGACAGAACAATGAGCAGTTCTTC. The full variable domain, in which reference TRBV5-1 and TRBJ2-1 provide the parts outside the CDR3, is KAGVTQTPRYLIKTRGQQVTLSCSPISGHRSVSWYQQTPGQGLQFLFEYFSETQRNKGNFPGRFSGRQFSNSRSEMNVSTLELGDSALYLCASSLGGQNNEQFFGPGTRLTVL.

The rearrangement uses TRBV6-5 and TRBJ2-7; D is tentatively TRBD1 or TRBD2 (5 bases each). Per germline, CDR1 MNHEY and CDR2 SVGAGI. Trimming took 4 bases from V and 3 from J, leaving 10 bases between them. This CDR3 region has 13 residues. CDR3 region: CASSSGTYYEQYF. The CDR3 DNA sequence: TGTGCCAGCAGTTCTGGGACCTACTACGAGCAGTACTTC.

The rearrangement links TRBV20-1 to TRBJ1-2; the D is unclear. Deletions cut 6 bases from V and 6 bases from J, with 11 bases between. CDR1 is DFQATT, CDR2 SNEGSKA, per germline (reference sequence). There are 11 residues in the CDR3. This CDR3 is CSAVAANGYTF. DNA for the CDR3: TGCAGTGCGGTAGCAGCTAATGGCTACACCTTC.

The CDR3 loop is CASSDFFVYEQYF. DNA of the CDR3: TGTGCCAGCAGTGACTTCTTCGTTTACGAGCAGTACTTC. The chain is built from TRBV6-1 and TRBJ2-7, with D hard to call. This CDR3 contains 13 residues. Trimming cost V 3 bases and J 4 bases, with 10 bases left between them. CDR1 is MNHNS, CDR2 SASEGT, per germline.

This clone was seen just once. This rearrangement joins TRBV28 to TRBJ2-3; 9 bases are a match to TRBD2. The germline CDR1 and CDR2 sequences are MDHEN and SYDVKM. V was pared by 10 bases and J by 5 bases, with 4 bases of the junction left unmatched. The CDR3 runs to 12 residues. CDR3 sequence (DNA): TGTGCCACCGGAGCGGGAGGAGATACGCAGTATTTT. Translating gives CATGAGGDTQYF.

The chain employs TRBV5-1 and TRBJ2-7; 11 bases fit TRBD1. Germline loops: CDR1 SGHRS, CDR2 YFSETQ. The CDR3 runs to 15 residues. Trimming took 4 bases from V and 0 from J; bases not matched to a gene: 3. The CDR3 region is CASSPGQGASYEQYF. CDR3 nucleotide sequence: TGCGCCAGCAGCCCCGGACAGGGGGCCTCCTACGAGCAGTACTTC. Full variable domain (remainder filled in from reference TRBV5-1 and TRBJ2-7): KAGVTQTPRYLIKTRGQQVTLSCSPISGHRSVSWYQQTPGQGLQFLFEYFSETQRNKGNFPGRFSGRQFSNSRSEMNVSTLELGDSALYLCASSPGQGASYEQYFGPGTRLTVT.

The chain links TRBV5-1 to TRBJ2-3; 13 bases map to TRBD2. The ends lost 0 bases at V and 3 bases at J; junction bases unmatched: 7. This CDR3 spans 18 amino acids. Germline-derived CDR1 and CDR2 are SGHRS and YFSETQ. The CDR3 here is CASSLGTSGSRGTDTQYF. CDR3 coding DNA: TGCGCCAGCAGCTTGGGGACTAGCGGGAGTCGGGGTACAGATACGCAGTATTTT.

The rearrangement uses TRBV28 and TRBJ2-7; D is uncertain. CDR3 length: 11 residues. The V end was cut by 4 bases, the J end by 3 bases, with 4 bases between. The germline V gene encodes CDR1 MDHEN and CDR2 SYDVKM. CDR3: CASSSNYEQYF. CDR3 DNA: TGTGCCAGCAGTTCGAACTACGAGCAGTACTTC.